This is a list of T cell receptor beta chains from one sample in a study of beta chain features in type 1 diabetes. TCRdb keeps only in-frame clones here, not all; method: immunoSEQ multiplex PCR. The data hold roughly 610,000 clones, with 15% to 18% observed a single time. The material sequenced was naive CD4+ T cells from blood. The receptors shown here come from a man aged 18-30 years in good health. Both conserved end residues are part of each CDR3. The D gene is left open where the match is weak. Clone size is stated in some rows and not others, as once, few, many or a class when expanded.

abundance | d_gene | j_gene | v_gene | CDR3aa | CDR3nt
few | NA | TRBJ2-5 | TRBV14 | CASSQVRTQYF | TGTGCCAGCAGCCAAGTGAGGACCCAGTACTTC
NA | NA | TRBJ1-1 | TRBV19 | CASSPGDRGTEAFF | TGTGCCAGTAGTCCAGGGGATAGGGGGACTGAAGCTTTCTTT
NA | NA | TRBJ2-3 | TRBV7-2 | CASSTRLALTDTQYF | TGTGCCAGCAGCACTAGACTCGCCCTCACAGATACGCAGTATTTT
few | NA | TRBJ2-7 | TRBV28 | CASSLKLIGSYEQYF | TGTGCCAGCAGTTTAAAACTAATTGGATCCTACGAGCAGTACTTC
few | NA | TRBJ1-5 | TRBV4-2 | CASSQENSGSNQPQHF | TGTGCCAGCAGCCAAGAAAATAGCGGGAGCAATCAGCCCCAGCATTTT
NA | NA | TRBJ2-2 | TRBV15 | CATSPTGELFF | TGTGCCACCAGCCCTACCGGGGAGCTGTTTTTT
NA | NA | TRBJ2-4 | TRBV5-6 | CASSHLSGSSTKNIQYF | TGTGCCAGCAGCCATCTATCTGGGAGTTCGACCAAAAACATTCAGTACTTC
few | NA | TRBJ2-1 | TRBV5-6 | CASSRWDTEQFF | TGTGCCAGCAGCCGGTGGGACACTGAGCAGTTCTTC
few | TRBD2 | TRBJ2-1 | TRBV7-3 | CASSLKGLAGTPYNEQFF | TGTGCCAGCAGCTTAAAAGGACTAGCGGGTACCCCCTACAATGAGCAGTTCTTC
NA | TRBD2 | TRBJ2-2 | TRBV28 | CASSRLAGGNTGELFF | TGTGCCAGCAGTCGGCTAGCGGGAGGGAACACCGGGGAGCTGTTTTTT
few | TRBD1 | TRBJ1-5 | TRBV7-8 | CASSSGTGGFNQPQHF | TGTGCCAGCAGCAGCGGGACAGGGGGCTTCAATCAGCCCCAGCATTTT
NA | TRBD1 | TRBJ2-7 | TRBV7-2 | CASSLAGTGFYEQYF | TGTGCCAGCAGCTTAGCTGGGACAGGGTTTTACGAGCAGTACTTC
NA | TRBD2 | TRBJ2-3 | TRBV9 | CASSASGRAQSTDTQYF | TGTGCCAGCAGCGCGAGCGGGAGAGCTCAGAGCACAGATACGCAGTATTTT
few | NA | TRBJ1-1 | TRBV2 | CASSGQMNTEAFF | TGTGCCAGCAGTGGACAGATGAACACTGAAGCTTTCTTT
many | NA | TRBJ1-4 | TRBV10-3 | CAISDRSTNEKLFF | TGTGCCATCAGCGACAGATCAACTAATGAAAAACTGTTTTTT
few | NA | TRBJ2-3 | TRBV27 | CASSPVGLRTDTQYF | TGTGCCAGCAGTCCCGTTGGCCTCCGAACCGATACGCAGTATTTT
NA | NA | TRBJ2-4 | TRBV28 | CASSSPGRSRAKNIQYF | TGTGCCAGCAGTTCCCCCGGACGTAGTAGAGCCAAAAACATTCAGTACTTC
NA | NA | TRBJ1-5 | TRBV7-8 | CASSLKEAGRAQPQHF | TGTGCCAGCAGCTTAAAAGAGGCAGGGAGGGCCCAGCCCCAGCATTTT
few | NA | TRBJ1-2 | TRBV10-3 | CAISLRTADGYTF | TGTGCCATCAGCCTAAGGACAGCCGATGGCTACACCTTC
few | TRBD1 | TRBJ2-7 | TRBV28 | CASIGSRGPNEQYF | TGTGCCAGCATTGGGAGCAGGGGGCCTAACGAGCAGTACTTC
few | TRBD2 | TRBJ2-2 | TRBV9 | CASSVGLAGGLLTGELFF | TGTGCCAGCAGCGTAGGACTAGCGGGGGGCCTGTTGACCGGGGAGCTGTTTTTT
NA | NA | TRBJ2-1 | TRBV4-3 | CASSQDLIGNEQFF | TGCGCCAGCAGCCAAGATCTCATAGGGAATGAGCAGTTCTTC
few | NA | TRBJ1-5 | TRBV29-1 | CSVVEMGNQPQHF | TGCAGCGTTGTAGAGATGGGGAACCAGCCCCAGCATTTT
few | NA | TRBJ1-5 | TRBV10-3 | CAISESLQPQHF | TGTGCCATCAGTGAGTCGCTTCAGCCCCAGCATTTT
NA | TRBD2 | TRBJ2-7 | TRBV5-1 | CASSLALGGSSYEQYF | TGCGCCAGCAGCTTGGCACTGGGCGGGAGCTCCTACGAGCAGTACTTC
few | TRBD1 | TRBJ2-7 | TRBV7-9 | CASSFLDRVEQYF | TGTGCCAGCAGCTTCCTCGACAGGGTAGAGCAGTACTTC
NA | NA | TRBJ2-3 | TRBV5-4 | CASSLKGLRQSTDTQYF | TGTGCCAGCAGCTTAAAAGGGCTTAGACAGAGCACAGATACGCAGTATTTT
NA | TRBD1 | TRBJ2-1 | TRBV5-1 | CASSSGQGVWFF | TGCGCCAGCAGCTCCGGACAGGGGGTATGGTTCTTC
few | TRBD2 | TRBJ2-3 | TRBV4-3 | CASFWGGEGDTQYF | TGCGCCAGCTTCTGGGGCGGGGAGGGAGATACGCAGTATTTT
few | TRBD1 | TRBJ1-1 | TRBV6-1 | CASSAQGAITEAFF | TGTGCCAGCAGTGCTCAGGGGGCGATCACTGAAGCTTTCTTT
NA | TRBD1 | TRBJ2-4 | TRBV6-6 | CASSYRPTGENIQYF | TGTGCCAGCAGTTACCGTCCCACAGGGGAAAACATTCAGTACTTC